These 16 T cell receptor beta chains originate from one sample sequenced in a study of regulatory T cells in long-lasting Graves disease. Building the TCR beta libraries relied on iRepertoire HTBI primers, and CDR3 regions underwent Arm-PCR. Via MiXCR, TCRdb re-called the multiplex PCR reads, giving one row per CDR3 protein. Of 400,000 to 450,000 distinct CDR3 sequences listed, under 15% are singletons. Indicated time point: newly diagnosed GD, antithyroid drugs for less than 3 months. Extracted RNA from PBMCs served as the source of the TCR library. This same sample was also part of a study on T cells in Graves' hyperthyroidism and ophthalmopathy.

The sample was peripheral blood mononuclear cells (PBMCs), taken at new diagnosis, from a patient treated with antithyroid drugs. The receptors derive from a woman under 40 with Graves disease.

This clonotype was seen many times. The V call is TRBV27, the J call TRBJ2-7; D not resolved. CDR1 MNHEY and CDR2 SMNVEV come from the germline V gene (reference sequence). The length of the CDR3 is 17 residues. The V end was cut by 2 bases, the J end by 5 bases, with 22 bases between. CDR3 in amino acids: CASSLVTPAGPGNEQYF. The DNA for the CDR3 is TGTGCCAGCAGTTTAGTGACCCCTGCCGGGCCGGGTAACGAGCAGTACTTC.

This clonotype was seen ten or more times. The gene calls are TRBV11-1 and TRBJ2-1; 12 nucleotides line up with TRBD2. The CDR3 is made up of 16 amino acids. J lost 9 bases, V lost 2 bases, and 8 bases had no gene match. Germline V gene data show CDR1 as SGHAT and CDR2 as FQDESV (reference sequence). Written as DNA, the CDR3 is TGTGCCAGCAGCTTACTAGCGGGAGGGCGTTTCGGTGAGCAGTTCTTC. It is translated as CASSLLAGGRFGEQFF.

The chain is built from TRBV29-1 and TRBJ1-2; D may be TRBD1 (5 bases). The CDR3 spans 11 residues. Germline CDR1 and CDR2: SQVTM and ANQGSEA. Between the trimmed V and J ends, which lost 4 bases and 5 bases, there was a span of 8 bases. The CDR3 DNA follows: TGCAGCGTTGGGCAGGGATATGGCTACACCTTC. Protein sequence: CSVGQGYGYTF.

This clonotype has ten or more counts. The chain is built from TRBV29-1 and TRBJ2-7; no reliable D call. Per germline, CDR1 SQVTM and CDR2 ANQGSEA. The CDR3 consists of 13 residues. V was trimmed by 6 bases and J by 2 bases, leaving 14 bases between them. CDR3 nucleotide sequence: TGCAGCGTCTCCGCGAACGAGGCCTACGAGCAGTACTTC. It specifies CSVSANEAYEQYF.

In this sample, this clonotype turned up many times. CDR3 residues: CASLGLPNTIYF. The CDR3 nucleotides read TGTGCCAGCCTCGGATTGCCGAACACCATATATTTT. The chain employs TRBV28 and TRBJ1-3; D uncertain. The V gene lost 8 bases and the J gene lost 7 bases, with 12 bases spanning the gap. Germline V gene sequence: CDR1 MDHEN, CDR2 SYDVKM. The CDR3 covers 12 residues.

The chain recombines TRBV29-1 with TRBJ1-6; no definite D call. V was clipped by 6 bases and J by 7 bases, with 13 bases between them. This CDR3 region has 13 residues. Germline CDR1 SQVTM, CDR2 ANQGSEA. The CDR3 sequence: CSVAPGFNSPLHF. As DNA, the CDR3 is TGCAGCGTAGCCCCGGGGTTCAATTCACCCCTCCACTTT.

This sequence joins TRBV10-2 and TRBJ2-2, with no clear D. The ends were cut back, 5 bases at V and 5 bases at J, with 9 bases in the middle. Germline CDR1 WSHSY, CDR2 SAAADI. CDR3 length equals 13 residues. CDR3 residues: CASSSSVTGELFF. The DNA of the CDR3 is TGCGCCAGCAGTTCATCCGTGACCGGGGAGCTGTTTTTT.

Ten or more counts support this clonotype. This chain joins TRBV14 and TRBJ2-5, with D tentatively TRBD2 (5 bases). Deletions cut 0 bases from V and 7 bases from J, with 15 bases between. CDR3 size: 15 residues. Germline V lookup: CDR1 SGHDN, CDR2 FVKESK. The CDR3 spells CASSQDSAVSVTQYF. The CDR3 nucleotides read TGTGCCAGCAGCCAAGATTCAGCGGTCTCGGTGACCCAGTACTTC.

In its sample, this clonotype was seen many times. The chain employs TRBV30 and TRBJ2-3; TRBD1 agrees at 7 bases. The CDR3 length is 15 residues. With 4 bases clipped from V and 1 base from J, the junction kept 8 bases outside the gene matches. Germline assignment: CDR1 GTSNPN and CDR2 SVGIG (reference sequence). This CDR3 reads CAWNRQGPRTDTQYF. In DNA, the CDR3 is TGTGCCTGGAATCGACAGGGCCCGCGCACAGATACGCAGTATTTT.

The chain combines TRBV24-1 with TRBJ2-7; perhaps TRBD1 as D (6 bases). There are 14 residues in the CDR3. With 5 bases removed from V and 2 bases from J, the gap between germline ends came to 12 bases. Germline loops: CDR1 KGHDR, CDR2 SFDVKD. Here the CDR3 reads CATSGPGTTYEQYF. The CDR3 DNA follows: TGTGCCACCAGTGGACCCGGGACAACCTACGAGCAGTACTTC.

The V and J genes are TRBV6-2 or TRBV6-3 and TRBJ2-5, with 9 bases identical to TRBD2. V was pared by 4 bases and J by 4 bases, with 16 bases of the junction left unmatched. Germline values: CDR1 MNHEY, CDR2 SVGEGT. The CDR3 contains 18 residues. The CDR3 DNA reads TGTGCCAGCAGTTCTTCAGGCTCTAGCGGGACCCAAGGAGAGACCCAGTACTTC. Encoded protein: CASSSSGSSGTQGETQYF.

This clonotype appeared many times. This rearrangement joins TRBV3-1 to TRBJ2-5; the match to TRBD2 covers 7 bases. Germline V gene sequence: CDR1 LGHDT, CDR2 YNNKEL (reference sequence). The CDR3 runs to 16 residues. The ends lost 3 bases at V and 6 bases at J; junction bases unmatched: 13. Here the CDR3 reads CASSHPVSGVRQTQYF. The CDR3, as DNA: TGTGCCAGCAGCCACCCCGTGAGCGGGGTCAGGCAGACCCAGTACTTC.

This clonotype came up many times. This chain links TRBV6-5 with TRBJ1-6, with D perhaps matching TRBD1 (5 bases). CDR3 length: 16 amino acids. V was clipped by 4 bases and J by 7 bases, with 17 bases between them. From germline, CDR1 is MNHEY and CDR2 SVGAGI. The CDR3 is CASSSTQGSLNSPLHF. DNA of the CDR3: TGTGCCAGCAGTTCAACCCAGGGATCCCTGAATTCACCCCTCCACTTT.

This clonotype was seen at least ten times. The chain combines TRBV5-5 with TRBJ1-2, with D perhaps matching TRBD1 (6 bases). The CDR3 is 15 amino acids. From germline, CDR1 is SGHKS and CDR2 YYEKEE (reference sequence). V dropped 1 base and J dropped 1 base, with 11 bases sitting between them. The CDR3 nucleotides read TGTGCCAGCAGCTTGACGGGGGGCGGTAACTATGGCTACACCTTC. It encodes CASSLTGGGNYGYTF. The whole variable domain, filled in from reference TRBV5-5 and TRBJ1-2, reads DAGVTQSPTHLIKTRGQQVTLRCSPISGHKSVSWYQQVLGQGPQFIFQYYEKEERGRGNFPDRFSARQFPNYSSELNVNALLLGDSALYLCASSLTGGGNYGYTFGSGTRLTVV.

This clonotype has at least ten counts. The CDR3 bases are TGTGCCAGCAGCGCAATACTAGGGGCCGGGGAGCTGTTTTTT. The encoded protein is CASSAILGAGELFF. The V gene is TRBV7-3, the J gene TRBJ2-2; either TRBD1 or TRBD2 may fit D (5 bases each). Trimming shortened V by 5 bases and J by 6 bases, and 13 bases separated the two germline ends. The germline V gene encodes CDR1 SGHTA and CDR2 FQGTGA. The CDR3 covers 14 residues.

This clonotype has more than one count but fewer than ten. The J gene is TRBJ1-2, the V gene TRBV6-2 or TRBV6-3, with a weak D call TRBD1 (5 bases). Trimming stripped 7 bases from V and 0 bases from J, with 12 bases between. Germline loops: CDR1 MNHEY, CDR2 SVGEGT. CDR3 length equals 14 residues. The CDR3 nucleotides are TGTGCCAGCACCCGGACATCGACTAACTATGGCTACACCTTC. Translated: CASTRTSTNYGYTF.